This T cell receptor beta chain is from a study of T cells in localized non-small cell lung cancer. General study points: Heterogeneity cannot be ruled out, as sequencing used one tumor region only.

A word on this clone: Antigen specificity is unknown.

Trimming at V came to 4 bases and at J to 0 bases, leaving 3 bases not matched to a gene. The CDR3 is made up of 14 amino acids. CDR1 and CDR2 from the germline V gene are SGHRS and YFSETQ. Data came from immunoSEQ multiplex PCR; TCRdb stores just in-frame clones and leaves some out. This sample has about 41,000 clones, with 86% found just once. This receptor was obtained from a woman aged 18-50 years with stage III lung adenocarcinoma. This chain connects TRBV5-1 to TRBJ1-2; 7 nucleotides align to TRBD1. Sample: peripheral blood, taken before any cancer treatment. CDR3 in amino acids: CASSTGTANYGYTF. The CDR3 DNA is TGCGCCAGCAGCACCGGGACAGCTAACTATGGCTACACCTTC.